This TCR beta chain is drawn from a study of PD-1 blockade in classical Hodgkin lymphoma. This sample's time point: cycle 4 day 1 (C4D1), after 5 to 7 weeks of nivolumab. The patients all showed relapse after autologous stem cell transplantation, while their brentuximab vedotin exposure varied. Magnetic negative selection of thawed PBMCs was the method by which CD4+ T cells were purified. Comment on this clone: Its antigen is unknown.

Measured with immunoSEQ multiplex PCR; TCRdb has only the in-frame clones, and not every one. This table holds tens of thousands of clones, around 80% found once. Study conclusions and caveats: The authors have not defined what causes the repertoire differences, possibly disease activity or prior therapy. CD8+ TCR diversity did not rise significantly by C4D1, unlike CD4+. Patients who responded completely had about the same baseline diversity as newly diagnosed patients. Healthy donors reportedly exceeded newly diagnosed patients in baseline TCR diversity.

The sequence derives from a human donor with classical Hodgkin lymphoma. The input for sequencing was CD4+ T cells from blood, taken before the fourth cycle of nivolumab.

The CDR3 region has the DNA TGTGCCAGCAGCTGGGCAGGGGCGGCCAGCACTGAAGCTTTCTTT. It specifies CASSWAGAASTEAFF. The rearrangement uses TRBV11-3 and TRBJ1-1, with D maybe TRBD1 (6 bases). The germline V gene has CDR1 SGHNT and CDR2 YENEEA. Trimming took 4 bases from V and 4 from J, leaving 16 bases between them. The CDR3 is 15 residues long.